This T cell receptor (beta chain) came from a study of post-analysis software for immune sequencing data. The CDR3 contains 14 residues. The germline gives CDR1 LNHDA, CDR2 SQIVND (reference sequence). V was shortened by 3 bases and J by 2 bases, with 11 bases between the two germline ends. Tagging with unique molecular identifiers was a feature of the TCR beta cDNA libraries. TCRdb reanalysed the PCR reads using MiXCR and keeps one entry per CDR3 protein. The sample holds fewer than 700,000 distinct CDR3 sequences, roughly 40% seen once. In the case of this clonotype: What it binds is not known.

Broader study findings: Included in a set of about 5 TRBV segments more frequent in patients than controls were TRBV5-6, TRBV5-1 and TRBV20-1.

The sample was blood. This sequence joins TRBV19 and TRBJ2-7, with D maybe TRBD2 (5 bases). This receptor was identified in a girl aged 10 to 17 with multiple sclerosis. This CDR3 is CASSIGKGPYEQYF. DNA for the CDR3: TGTGCCAGTAGTATCGGGAAAGGGCCCTACGAGCAGTACTTC.